The 10 T cell receptor beta chains below were found in one sample sequenced in a study of cytomegalovirus exposure and HLA in healthy donors. Use of 60 Vbeta and 13 Jbeta primers characterized the PCR. Using immunoSEQ multiplex PCR, the repertoire was profiled, and TCRdb retains in-frame clones only, with some absent. The data contain more than 20,000 clones, 75% to 80% of them singletons. The source material was PBMCs. Receptors originate from a male donor in good health and CMV-seronegative.

This clone showed up just once. The chain carries TRBV19 and TRBJ2-1; tentative D call: TRBD1 (6 bases). Germline V lookup: CDR1 LNHDA, CDR2 SQIVND (reference sequence). This CDR3 contains 13 residues. The V and J ends lost 10 bases and 10 bases respectively, with 20 bases between them. This CDR3 reads CATGWGPGREQFF. The CDR3 nucleotides read TGTGCCACCGGCTGGGGGCCCGGCCGGGAGCAGTTCTTC.

About this clone: The junction differs from germline at one of its ends, possibly a read error. The chain joins TRBV5-6 to TRBJ1-5; the match to TRBD1 covers 7 bases. The germline V gene has CDR1 SGHDT and CDR2 YYEEEE. The CDR3 has 15 residues. As DNA, the CDR3 is TGTGCCAGCAGCTCGGTGGGGGACAGCAGTCAGCCCCAGCATTTT. It is translated as CASSSVGDSSQPQHF.

The gene calls are TRBV7-9 and TRBJ2-3; 14 bases align to TRBD2. V lost 3 bases to trimming and J lost 5 bases; unmatched junction nucleotides: 10. The germline CDR1 and CDR2 sequences are SEHNR and FQNEAQ (reference sequence). The CDR3 contains 18 residues. The DNA of the CDR3 is TGTGCCAGCAGCTTTCCCTTCAGGACTAGCGGGGGGCTAGATACGCAGTATTTT. Amino acids: CASSFPFRTSGGLDTQYF.

The chain employs TRBV30 and TRBJ1-5; D perhaps matches TRBD1 (5 bases). CDR3 length equals 12 residues. The germline gives CDR1 GTSNPN, CDR2 SVGIG (reference sequence). The V end lost 7 bases, the J end lost 7 bases, and 14 bases lay between the germline ends. DNA of the CDR3: TGTGCCTCAAGCTGGCGGGGGCAGCCCCAGCATTTT. Protein product: CASSWRGQPQHF.

CDR3 region: CASSQGTSGGGWNEQFF. DNA of the CDR3: TGCGCCAGCAGCCAAGGAACTAGCGGGGGGGGCTGGAATGAGCAGTTCTTC. V and J are TRBV4-3 and TRBJ2-1, with 13 bases matching TRBD2. Germline values: CDR1 LGHNA, CDR2 YSLEER. The V and J ends lost 1 base and 7 bases, in that order; junction bases with no gene match: 7. CDR3 size: 17 residues.

The V and J genes are TRBV7-2 and TRBJ2-5; maybe TRBD2 (5 bases). This CDR3 comprises 14 residues. With 1 base removed from V and 3 bases from J, the gap between germline ends came to 9 bases. Germline V gene sequence: CDR1 SGHTA, CDR2 FQGNSA. The CDR3 sequence is CASSLVVREETQYF. The CDR3 bases are TGTGCCAGCAGCTTAGTGGTGCGGGAAGAGACCCAGTACTTC.

Worth noting for this clone: Within the sample, other DNA sequences also encode this same CDR3. The gene calls are TRBV9 and TRBJ2-5; TRBD1 matches at 10 bases. From germline, CDR1 is SGDLS and CDR2 YYNGEE. With 2 bases clipped from V and 3 bases from J, the junction kept 4 bases outside the gene matches. The CDR3 contains 15 residues. The CDR3 nucleotides are TGTGCCAGCAGCGTTGATGGGACAGGGGAAGAGACCCAGTACTTC. Its translation is CASSVDGTGEETQYF.

V gene TRBV18 combines with J gene TRBJ2-7, with D perhaps TRBD2 (5 bases). The germline gives CDR1 KGHSH, CDR2 LQKENI. V was pared by 5 bases and J by 5 bases, with 22 bases between. CDR3 size: 16 residues. CDR3 protein: CASSSSPDSLPHEQYF. DNA for the CDR3: TGTGCCAGCTCATCATCACCGGACTCCCTTCCCCACGAGCAGTACTTC.

The CDR3 sequence: CASSSGQTYEQYF. CDR3 in DNA: TGCGCCAGCAGCTCCGGACAGACCTACGAGCAGTACTTC. The genes are TRBV5-1 and TRBJ2-7, with TRBD1 as a possible D gene (6 bases). Deletions cut 3 bases from V and 2 bases from J, with 9 bases between. In germline, CDR1 is SGHRS, CDR2 YFSETQ. CDR3 length: 13 amino acids.

The chain combines TRBV13 with TRBJ2-1; tentatively, D is TRBD1 (6 bases). V was clipped by 5 bases and J by 6 bases, with 14 bases between them. This CDR3 region has 14 residues. Germline V gene sequence: CDR1 PRHDT, CDR2 FYEKMQ (reference sequence). CDR3 in DNA: TGTGCCAGCAGCCTTGGACAGTTCCGCAATGAGCAGTTCTTC. The encoded protein is CASSLGQFRNEQFF.